Shown below are 19 T cell receptor beta chains from a single sample sequenced in a study of T-cell memory formation after mild COVID-19. TCRdb passed the 5' RACE reads through MiXCR, listing each CDR3 protein once. There are about 280,000 distinct CDR3 sequences in the sample; 8% to 10% occur only once, and 22% lies in the top ten. The sequencing sample was made of PBMCs or a T cell subset sorted from them (not recorded which). The receptors derive from a young man who had mild COVID-19 (a few samples of this study predate the infection). Cell type and time point are not known.

This clonotype came up a few times. The V gene is TRBV20-1, the J gene TRBJ1-6; possibly TRBD1 for D (5 bases). Germline V gene lookup returns CDR1 DFQATT and CDR2 SNEGSKA (reference sequence). Trimming took off 3 bases at V and 5 bases at J, with 11 bases between the two ends. CDR3 size: 14 residues. In nucleotides, the CDR3 is TGCAGTGCTAGGACAGTCAATGATAATTCACCCCTCCACTTT. It encodes CSARTVNDNSPLHF.

The chain couples TRBV29-1 to TRBJ2-4; D may be TRBD1 (6 bases). V was trimmed by 4 bases and J by 7 bases, leaving 14 bases between them. The germline CDR1 and CDR2 sequences are SQVTM and ANQGSEA. The CDR3 has 13 amino acids. CDR3 in DNA: TGCAGCGTTGCTCCCAGGGGTCGGAACATTCAGTACTTC. Translation gives CSVAPRGRNIQYF.

The chain combines TRBV6-6 with TRBJ1-2; TRBD1 is a possible D gene (6 bases). V lost 6 bases and J lost 7, with 18 bases in between. Germline lookup yields CDR1 MNHNY and CDR2 SVGAGI (reference sequence). CDR3 length equals 14 residues. This CDR3 is CASSIAGVVGGYTF. DNA for the CDR3: TGTGCCAGCAGCATCGCAGGGGTTGTAGGTGGCTACACCTTC.

This clonotype was seen a few times. V and J are TRBV6-2 or TRBV6-3 and TRBJ2-1, with unresolved D. This CDR3 region has 15 residues. With 4 bases removed from V and 4 bases from J, the gap between germline ends came to 14 bases. Germline CDR1 reads MNHEY; CDR2 reads SVGEGT. The CDR3 DNA reads as TGTGCCAGCAGTTCCATAGCAGACGAGTACAATGAGCAGTTCTTC. Its translation is CASSSIADEYNEQFF.

This clonotype showed up many times. This chain joins TRBV5-1 and TRBJ2-1; TRBD1 or TRBD2 may be the D gene (6 bases each). There are 12 residues in the CDR3. Trimming stripped 3 bases from V and 7 bases from J, with 8 bases between. The germline V gene encodes CDR1 SGHRS and CDR2 YFSETQ. CDR3 coding DNA: TGCGCCAGCAGCTGGGGGGCTAATGAGCAGTTCTTC. It codes for CASSWGANEQFF.

This clonotype came up many times. V gene TRBV7-3 combines with J gene TRBJ1-1; D call uncertain. The CDR3 is 13 residues long. Trimming removed 5 bases from V and 3 bases from J, with 10 bases in between. Germline CDR1 is SGHTA and CDR2 is FQGTGA. CDR3 protein: CASSHMRDTEAFF. The CDR3 DNA follows: TGTGCCAGCAGCCATATGAGGGACACTGAAGCTTTCTTT.

This clonotype showed up many times. The chain combines TRBV5-6 with TRBJ1-2; D is perhaps TRBD1 (6 bases). V lost 5 bases to trimming and J lost 4 bases, with 18 bases between them. Germline values: CDR1 SGHDT, CDR2 YYEEEE. The CDR3 extends over 15 amino acids. The CDR3 loop reads CASSLRGVGSYGYTF. CDR3 sequence (DNA): TGTGCCAGCAGTCTGAGGGGGGTTGGAAGCTATGGCTACACCTTC.

This clonotype was observed a few times. The chain has TRBV10-2 and TRBJ1-1, with D possibly being TRBD1 (5 bases). The CDR3 consists of 14 residues. Trimming took 3 bases from V and 3 from J, leaving 11 bases between them. CDR1 and CDR2 from the germline V gene are WSHSY and SAAADI. The CDR3 coding sequence is TGCGCCAGCAGTGAAAACAGGAAAGACACTGAAGCTTTCTTT. Amino acids: CASSENRKDTEAFF.

This sequence joins TRBV7-9 and TRBJ2-7, with D unclear. The V end was cut by 3 bases, the J end by 3 bases, with 15 bases between. Germline CDR1 SEHNR, CDR2 FQNEAQ (reference sequence). The CDR3 extends over 15 amino acids. The CDR3 region is CASSFGPGSYYEQYF. Here the CDR3 DNA reads TGTGCCAGCAGCTTCGGCCCCGGTTCTTACTACGAGCAGTACTTC.

This clonotype has a count of ten or more. This chain connects TRBV5-4 to TRBJ2-3; TRBD2 matches 8 bases. The V segment lost 3 bases and the J segment 1 base; nucleotides outside the gene matches: 10. Per germline, CDR1 SGHNT and CDR2 YYREEE (reference sequence). This CDR3 spans 17 amino acids. The CDR3 protein is CASSSAAGGSGTDTQYF. CDR3 sequence (DNA): TGTGCCAGCAGCTCCGCGGCGGGGGGAAGCGGCACAGATACGCAGTATTTT. The complete variable domain, with remaining parts taken from reference TRBV5-4 and TRBJ2-3, reads ETGVTQSPTHLIKTRGQQVTLRCSSQSGHNTVSWYQQALGQGPQFIFQYYREEENGRGNFPPRFSGLQFPNYSSELNVNALELDDSALYLCASSSAAGGSGTDTQYFGPGTRLTVL.

V usage is TRBV7-3 and J usage is TRBJ2-3; weak D call: TRBD2 (5 bases). Between the trimmed V and J ends, which lost 5 bases and 6 bases, there was a span of 15 bases. The CDR3 extends over 14 amino acids. Germline CDR1 and CDR2: SGHTA and FQGTGA. The chain's CDR3 is CASSPLAVGDTQYF. The CDR3 bases are TGTGCCAGCAGCCCGCTAGCAGTTGGGGATACGCAGTATTTT.

Concerning this clonotype itself: One end of the junction is discordant with germline, which a read error may explain. The chain joins TRBV6-5 to TRBJ1-5; D not resolved. Germline assignment: CDR1 MNHEY and CDR2 SVGAGI. The CDR3 totals 14 residues. The CDR3 coding sequence is TGTGCCAGCAGTTACTCTGGCATCAATCAGACCCAGCATTTT. Amino acids: CASSYSGINQTQHF.

In this sample, this clonotype turned up a few times. V is TRBV7-9 and J is TRBJ2-7; perhaps TRBD1 as D (6 bases). CDR3 length equals 15 residues. Between the trimmed V and J ends, which lost 5 bases and 3 bases, there was a span of 17 bases. Looked up from germline, CDR1 is SEHNR and CDR2 is FQNEAQ (reference sequence). Here the CDR3 DNA reads TGTGCCAGCAGCATATCAACAGGGTCTGGCTACGAGCAGTACGTC. Encoded protein: CASSISTGSGYEQYV.

This clonotype has ten or more counts. The chain joins TRBV7-8 to TRBJ2-7, with D perhaps TRBD1 or TRBD2 (5 bases each). The CDR3 is made up of 13 amino acids. The V end lost 4 bases, the J end lost 6 bases, and 13 bases lay between the germline ends. Per the germline V gene, CDR1 is SGHVS and CDR2 is FQNEAQ. Here the CDR3 DNA reads TGTGCCAGCAGCTGGGACCTTACTTCCGAGCAGTACTTC. Its translation is CASSWDLTSEQYF.

The sample holds a few counts of this clonotype. The V and J genes are TRBV6-1 and TRBJ2-2, with D perhaps matching TRBD2 (6 bases). Per the germline V gene, CDR1 is MNHNS and CDR2 is SASEGT. V dropped 9 bases and J dropped 1 base, with 9 bases sitting between them. CDR3 length: 13 residues. The CDR3 reads CARSGENTGELFF. The CDR3 coding sequence is TGTGCCAGATCGGGGGAGAACACCGGGGAGCTGTTTTTT.

This clonotype came up many times. The V call is TRBV12-3 or TRBV12-4, the J call TRBJ2-2; D call uncertain. The CDR3 extends over 13 amino acids. Trimming pared 2 bases from V and 3 bases from J, leaving 4 bases between. This CDR3 reads CASSLWDTGELFF. In DNA, the CDR3 is TGTGCCAGCAGTTTATGGGACACCGGGGAGCTGTTTTTT.

Only a few counts were recorded for this clonotype. This chain uses TRBV7-2 with TRBJ2-3; tentative D call: TRBD1 (8 bases). The germline V gene encodes CDR1 SGHTA and CDR2 FQGNSA. The CDR3 loop spans 14 amino acids. Trimming shortened V by 1 base and J by 5 bases, and 10 bases separated the two germline ends. CDR3 DNA sequence: TGTGCCAGCAGCTTAGACAGGGGGGGAGATACGCAGTATTTT. As protein: CASSLDRGGDTQYF.

This clonotype was picked up a small number of times. The chain has TRBV20-1 and TRBJ1-6; unclear D gene. CDR3 length equals 13 residues. The V end lost 5 bases, the J end lost 10 bases, and 15 bases lay between the germline ends. Germline V gives CDR1 DFQATT, CDR2 SNEGSKA (reference sequence). The DNA of the CDR3 is TGCAGTGCTCGGCCCCGTCTCGGGTCACCCCTCCACTTT. It specifies CSARPRLGSPLHF.

This chain connects TRBV25-1 to TRBJ2-1; possibly TRBD2 for D (5 bases). V shed 7 bases and J shed 10 bases, with 14 bases lying between them. Germline-derived CDR1 and CDR2 are MGHDK and SYGVNS. The CDR3 extends over 12 amino acids. DNA for the CDR3: TGTGCCAGCAATGAGGCGGGTAACGAGCAGTTCTTC. As protein: CASNEAGNEQFF. Together with reference TRBV25-1 and TRBJ2-1, the CDR3 gives the full variable domain: EADIYQTPRYLVIGTGKKITLECSQTMGHDKMYWYQQDPGMELHLIHYSYGVNSTEKGDLSSESTVSRIRTEHFPLTLESARPSHTSQYLCASNEAGNEQFFGPGTRLTVL.